Following are 20 T cell receptor beta chains from one sample sequenced in a study of blood T cell repertoires in COVID-19. Some clones are missing from TCRdb's copy, which holds only in-frame ones; the method was immunoSEQ multiplex PCR. In the table there are some 99,000 clones, roughly 90% of which are singletons. Source material: peripheral blood. These receptors were taken from a human donor with COVID-19, enrolled during active disease. The donor label of this sample is uncertain.

This chain connects TRBV28 to TRBJ2-7; TRBD2 matches at 16 bases. After removal of 2 bases from V and 4 bases from J, the junction contained 2 bases not matched to a gene. The length of the CDR3 is 16 residues. CDR1 is MDHEN and CDR2 is SYDVKM in the germline V gene. The chain's CDR3 is CASSLGGLAGGYEQYF. The CDR3 nucleotides read TGTGCCAGCAGTTTAGGGGGACTAGCGGGAGGGTACGAGCAGTACTTC. The full variable domain, its missing parts supplied by reference TRBV28 and TRBJ2-7, is DVKVTQSSRYLVKRTGEKVFLECVQDMDHENMFWYRQDPGLGLRLIYFSYDVKMKEKGDIPEGYSVSREKKERFSLILESASTNQTSMYLCASSLGGLAGGYEQYFGPGTRLTVT.

The gene calls are TRBV6-6 and TRBJ2-7; 9 nucleotides match TRBD2. From germline, CDR1 is MNHNY and CDR2 SVGAGI (reference sequence). V dropped 2 bases and J dropped 0; count of bases not matched to a gene: 5. This CDR3 spans 16 amino acids. This CDR3 is CASSYTLLAGSYEQYF. The CDR3 region has the DNA TGTGCCAGCAGTTACACCCTACTAGCGGGCTCCTACGAGCAGTACTTC.

The rearrangement uses TRBV6-5 and TRBJ2-7; 12 positions agree with TRBD2. The V gene's germline CDR1 is MNHEY and CDR2 SVGAGI. J lost 3 bases, V lost 7 bases, and 7 bases had no gene match. This CDR3 contains 15 residues. The CDR3 region is CASKTLAGGVYEQYF. CDR3 sequence (DNA): TGTGCCAGCAAGACACTAGCGGGGGGCGTCTACGAGCAGTACTTC.

The chain carries TRBV7-9 and TRBJ1-1; the match to TRBD1 covers 10 bases. Germline CDR1 SEHNR, CDR2 FQNEAQ (reference sequence). The CDR3 spans 16 residues. The junction had 5 bases not matched to a gene; V was cut back by 0 bases and J by 4 bases. The CDR3 DNA sequence: TGTGCCAGCAGCTTAGCTGGCCGGGACAGGGGCACTGAAGCTTTCTTT. The encoded protein is CASSLAGRDRGTEAFF.

The chain combines TRBV12-3 or TRBV12-4 with TRBJ2-3; D is unresolved. This CDR3 spans 13 amino acids. V was clipped by 4 bases and J by 0 bases, with 5 bases between them. The CDR3 region has the DNA TGTGCCAGCAGTTCATCCAGCACAGATACGCAGTATTTT. This translates into CASSSSSTDTQYF.

This rearrangement joins TRBV2 to TRBJ2-6, with D maybe TRBD1 (6 bases). V shed 3 bases and J shed 2 bases, with 11 bases lying between them. The CDR3 consists of 16 residues. Germline V CDR1 and CDR2: SNHLY, FYNNEI. CDR3 coding DNA: TGTGCCAGCAGTGACCAGGGGCTGGCTGGGGCCAACGTCCTGACTTTC. This sequence encodes CASSDQGLAGANVLTF.

This clone was observed a few times. This chain joins TRBV21-1 and TRBJ1-1. TRBV21-1 counts as a pseudogene. This CDR3 has 13 residues. The CDR3: CASRRLVSTEAFF. The CDR3 DNA follows: TGTGCCAGCCGACGCCTAGTTAGCACTGAAGCTTTCTTT.

CDR3 nucleotides: TGCGCCAGCAGCCGGGACAGGGAGACTGAAGCTTTCTTT. This sequence encodes CASSRDRETEAFF. This rearrangement joins TRBV5-1 to TRBJ1-1; 9 positions agree with TRBD1. Germline V gives CDR1 SGHRS, CDR2 YFSETQ. Trimming removed 4 bases from V and 5 bases from J; junction bases left unmatched: 3. The length of the CDR3 is 13 residues.

Details on this clone: Additional DNA sequences in this sample encode the identical CDR3. V gene TRBV25-1 combines with J gene TRBJ2-7; the match to TRBD1 covers 7 bases. The CDR3 extends over 14 amino acids. The V gene end was trimmed by 4 bases and the J gene end by 0 bases; junction bases not matched to a gene: 3. CDR1 is MGHDK, CDR2 SYGVNS, per germline. CDR3 DNA sequence: TGTGCCAGCAGTGGACAGGGTGACTCCTACGAGCAGTACTTC. Protein: CASSGQGDSYEQYF.

V and J are TRBV2 and TRBJ1-1; maybe TRBD1 (5 bases). V lost 5 bases, J lost 3 bases, and 10 bases lay in between. Germline V lookup: CDR1 SNHLY, CDR2 FYNNEI. The CDR3 consists of 13 residues. The CDR3 sequence: CASSSAQDTEAFF. The CDR3 DNA is TGTGCCAGCAGTTCTGCACAGGACACTGAAGCTTTCTTT. Together with reference TRBV2 and TRBJ1-1, the CDR3 gives the full variable domain: EPEVTQTPSHQVTQMGQEVILRCVPISNHLYFYWYRQILGQKVEFLVSFYNNEISEKSEIFDDQFSVERPDGSNFTLKIRSTKLEDSAMYFCASSSAQDTEAFFGQGTRLTVV.

The chain recombines TRBV7-2 with TRBJ2-7, with TRBD1 as a possible D gene (5 bases). The ends were cut back, 1 base at V and 3 bases at J, with 10 bases in the middle. Germline loops: CDR1 SGHTA, CDR2 FQGNSA. The CDR3 totals 14 residues. In DNA, the CDR3 is TGTGCCAGCAGCTTAGGTACAGGTTACTACGAGCAGTACTTC. Translation: CASSLGTGYYEQYF.

This sequence joins TRBV4-2 and TRBJ2-7; the match to TRBD2 covers 12 bases. The V segment lost 4 bases and the J segment 0 bases; nucleotides outside the gene matches: 16. The CDR3 contains 20 residues. Germline loops: CDR1 LGHNA, CDR2 YNFKEQ. The CDR3 region is CASSPTLSTSGSYISYEQYF. CDR3 in DNA: TGTGCCAGCAGCCCCACCCTTTCGACTAGCGGGAGCTACATCTCCTACGAGCAGTACTTC.

The genes are TRBV4-1 and TRBJ1-1; possibly TRBD1 for D (6 bases). The germline gives CDR1 MGHRA, CDR2 YSYEKL. The CDR3 contains 16 residues. The ends were cut back, 4 bases at V and 6 bases at J, with 21 bases in the middle. CDR3 region: CASSRGFYREGAEAFF. The CDR3 DNA follows: TGCGCCAGCAGCCGCGGATTCTACAGGGAGGGGGCTGAAGCTTTCTTT.

The chain carries TRBV19 and TRBJ2-1, with 11 bases that match TRBD1. This CDR3 spans 16 amino acids. The V gene end was trimmed by 4 bases and the J gene end by 7 bases; junction bases not matched to a gene: 9. Per germline, CDR1 LNHDA and CDR2 SQIVND (reference sequence). The CDR3 nucleotides are TGTGCCAGTAGTAAGGACAGGGGGCCGTCTCGGAATGAGCAGTTCTTC. This codes for CASSKDRGPSRNEQFF.

The chain combines TRBV3-1 (or the pseudogene TRBV3-2) with TRBJ2-5; 7 positions agree with TRBD2. From germline, CDR1 is LGHDT and CDR2 YNNKEL (reference sequence). V dropped 2 bases and J dropped 5; count of bases not matched to a gene: 5. This CDR3 contains 14 residues. CDR3 in DNA: TGTGCCAGCAGCCAATACGCGGGAGTTGAGACCCAGTACTTC. It translates to CASSQYAGVETQYF.

This chain uses TRBV6-6 with TRBJ2-5, with D hard to call. The CDR3 extends over 12 amino acids. CDR1 and CDR2 from the germline V gene are MNHNY and SVGAGI (reference sequence). V was shortened by 0 bases and J by 5 bases, with 4 bases between the two germline ends. The CDR3: CASSYSRETQYF. DNA for the CDR3: TGTGCCAGCAGTTACTCGAGGGAGACCCAGTACTTC.

This clone was counted between two and nine times. The chain has TRBV28 and TRBJ1-1; D uncertain. CDR1 is MDHEN, CDR2 SYDVKM, per germline. V dropped 6 bases and J dropped 3 bases, with 5 bases sitting between them. There are 11 residues in the CDR3. CDR3 coding DNA: TGTGCCAGCAGACTTTACACTGAAGCTTTCTTT. Encoded protein: CASRLYTEAFF.

This clone was picked up a small number of times. The chain joins TRBV5-4 to TRBJ1-4; a weak D match, TRBD1 (6 bases). CDR3 length: 17 amino acids. From germline, CDR1 is SGHNT and CDR2 YYREEE (reference sequence). Trimming removed 4 bases at V and 5 bases at J, with 21 bases between. CDR3 sequence: CASSEQPWAGANEKLFF. The CDR3 nucleotides read TGTGCCAGCAGCGAACAACCTTGGGCGGGGGCCAATGAAAAACTGTTTTTT.

The chain employs TRBV6-4 and TRBJ2-1, with TRBD1 matching over 7 bases. V shed 6 bases and J 6 bases; nucleotides not matched to a gene: 5. This CDR3 contains 13 residues. Germline V lookup: CDR1 MRHNA, CDR2 SNTAGT. In nucleotides, the CDR3 is TGTGCCAGCAGACCCTCAGGGGGCAATGAGCAGTTCTTC. Its protein product is CASRPSGGNEQFF.

This chain links TRBV25-1 with TRBJ1-1; weak D call: TRBD1 (5 bases). The CDR3 is 13 residues long. Trimming removed 0 bases from V and 11 bases from J, with 13 bases in between. Germline-derived CDR1 and CDR2 are MGHDK and SYGVNS. The DNA of the CDR3 is TGTGCCAGCAGTGAATATGGGAGGGGAAATGCTTTCTTT. It specifies CASSEYGRGNAFF.